One and the same sample provided the 30 T cell receptor beta chains below, sequenced in a study of cytomegalovirus exposure and HLA in healthy donors. A multiplex PCR was run with 60 Vbeta primers and 13 Jbeta primers. The assay was immunoSEQ multiplex PCR, and TCRdb's table has in-frame clones only and misses some. The sample lists around 300,000 clones; approximately 70% were seen once. What was sequenced was PBMCs. These receptors were collected from a female donor in good health and CMV-seronegative.

This clone was observed a single time. An end of the junction does not agree with germline; a read error may underlie this. V usage is TRBV6-1 and J usage is TRBJ2-4; a weak D match, TRBD2 (6 bases). Per germline, CDR1 MNHNS and CDR2 SASEGT. The CDR3 has 13 amino acids. In DNA, the CDR3 is TGTGTCAGCAGTTGGGAGGCGGGGAACATTCAGTACTTC. Translated: CVSSWEAGNIQYF.

The chain is built from TRBV2 and TRBJ2-1; 10 bases are shared with TRBD2. V was pared by 0 bases and J by 3 bases, with 17 bases of the junction left unmatched. CDR1 is SNHLY, CDR2 FYNNEI, per germline. The CDR3 has 21 residues. The CDR3 loop is CASSEALRPDSGRALYNEQFF. The CDR3 DNA sequence: TGTGCCAGCAGTGAAGCGCTTCGACCAGACAGCGGGAGGGCCCTCTACAATGAGCAGTTCTTC.

This chain joins TRBV7-2 and TRBJ2-7; D gene ambiguous. The germline V gene encodes CDR1 SGHTA and CDR2 FQGNSA. Trimming pared 0 bases from V and 2 bases from J, leaving 8 bases between. The CDR3 is made up of 14 amino acids. As DNA, the CDR3 is TGTGCCAGCAGCTTAGCGGGCCCGACCTACGAGCAGTACTTC. As protein: CASSLAGPTYEQYF.

This clone was detected a few times. The rearrangement uses TRBV2 and TRBJ1-2; 8 bases agree with TRBD1. With 9 bases clipped from V and 6 bases from J, the junction kept 15 bases outside the gene matches. The CDR3 has 15 amino acids. The V gene's germline CDR1 is SNHLY and CDR2 FYNNEI. CDR3 sequence reads: CARGRTGINLDGYTF. The DNA of the CDR3 is TGTGCCAGAGGTAGGACAGGGATTAACTTGGATGGCTACACCTTC.

The genes are TRBV28 and TRBJ1-3, with a weak D call TRBD1 (5 bases). Germline V gene data show CDR1 as MDHEN and CDR2 as SYDVKM. Trimming took off 5 bases at V and 0 bases at J, with 17 bases between the two ends. This CDR3 comprises 17 residues. The CDR3 region is CASSPFLGLPSGNTIYF. The CDR3 nucleotides read TGTGCCAGCAGTCCATTTTTGGGACTGCCCTCTGGAAACACCATATATTTT.

About this clone: In the same sample, other DNA sequences code for this CDR3. V and J are TRBV28 and TRBJ1-2, with no clear D. V was pared by 5 bases and J by 6 bases, with 10 bases between. Per the germline V gene, CDR1 is MDHEN and CDR2 is SYDVKM. The CDR3 length is 12 residues. The CDR3 loop reads CASSQFRDGYTF. The CDR3 bases are TGTGCCAGCAGTCAATTTAGAGATGGCTACACCTTC.

The chain carries TRBV6-1 and TRBJ1-3; D is perhaps TRBD1 (6 bases). The V gene's germline CDR1 is MNHNS and CDR2 SASEGT. The CDR3 covers 18 residues. V was cut by 2 bases and J by 4 bases, with 21 bases left in between. DNA for the CDR3: TGTGCCAGCAGTGAATGGGGGCACACACAAAACTCAGGAAACACCATATATTTT. As protein: CASSEWGHTQNSGNTIYF.

The rearrangement uses TRBV6-4 and TRBJ2-7, with D unclear. CDR1 is MRHNA and CDR2 is SNTAGT in the germline V gene. V lost 0 bases, J lost 2 bases, and 8 bases lay in between. The CDR3 contains 14 residues. This CDR3 reads CASSDSKQAYEQYF. CDR3 bases: TGTGCCAGCAGTGACTCTAAGCAGGCCTACGAGCAGTACTTC.

The chain carries TRBV7-9 and TRBJ2-3; no firm D call. This CDR3 has 14 residues. CDR1 and CDR2 from the germline V gene are SEHNR and FQNEAQ (reference sequence). Trimming removed 1 base from V and 2 bases from J, with 7 bases in between. Here the CDR3 reads CASSLEGVTDTQYF. For the CDR3, the DNA is TGTGCCAGCAGCTTAGAAGGAGTCACAGATACGCAGTATTTT.

This chain links TRBV29-1 with TRBJ1-5; maybe TRBD1 (6 bases). Deletions cut 4 bases from V and 1 base from J, with 8 bases between. The CDR3 is made up of 13 amino acids. From germline, CDR1 is SQVTM and CDR2 ANQGSEA. CDR3 coding DNA: TGCAGCGTTGGGGGGCCGAGCAATCAGCCCCAGCATTTT. It is translated as CSVGGPSNQPQHF. The full variable domain, its missing parts supplied by reference TRBV29-1 and TRBJ1-5, is SAVISQKPSRDICQRGTSLTIQCQVDSQVTMMFWYRQQPGQSLTLIATANQGSEATYESGFVIDKFPISRPNLTFSTLTVSNMSPEDSSIYLCSVGGPSNQPQHFGDGTRLSIL.

V gene TRBV28 combines with J gene TRBJ1-4; TRBD1 aligns across 10 bases. The CDR3 length is 20 residues. J gave up 4 bases and V 6 bases, and 20 bases lay outside the gene matches. CDR1 and CDR2 (germline): MDHEN, SYDVKM. The DNA for the CDR3 is TGTGCCAGCAGCCCTACCACGCCGGGACAGGGGCCCTCGGGTAATGAAAAACTGTTTTTT. It codes for CASSPTTPGQGPSGNEKLFF.

The rearrangement joins TRBV7-8 to TRBJ2-6; D unclear. V was pared by 7 bases and J by 2 bases, with 15 bases between. Per the germline V gene, CDR1 is SGHVS and CDR2 is FQNEAQ. The CDR3 sequence is 16 residues long. CDR3 sequence (DNA): TGTGCCAGCATCACTCTGGGCATTACTGGGGCCAACGTCCTGACTTTC. It yields the protein CASITLGITGANVLTF.

This chain links TRBV27 with TRBJ2-1, with 7 bases identical to TRBD1. Losses at the gene ends were 10 bases for V and 4 bases for J; bases not matched to a gene: 4. This CDR3 is built from 12 residues. Per the germline V gene, CDR1 is MNHEY and CDR2 is SMNVEV (reference sequence). The CDR3 protein is CAKTGQYNEQFF. The CDR3 nucleotides are TGTGCCAAGACGGGACAGTACAATGAGCAGTTCTTC.

This sequence joins TRBV5-1 and TRBJ2-7; TRBD1 agrees at 10 bases. This CDR3 spans 17 amino acids. With 2 bases clipped from V and 5 bases from J, the junction kept 13 bases outside the gene matches. The V gene's germline CDR1 is SGHRS and CDR2 YFSETQ. As DNA, the CDR3 is TGCGCCAGCAGCTTCACGACGCGGGACAGGGGTCCCCACGAGCAGTACTTC. Translation gives CASSFTTRDRGPHEQYF. Full variable domain (missing parts from reference TRBV5-1 and TRBJ2-7): KAGVTQTPRYLIKTRGQQVTLSCSPISGHRSVSWYQQTPGQGLQFLFEYFSETQRNKGNFPGRFSGRQFSNSRSEMNVSTLELGDSALYLCASSFTTRDRGPHEQYFGPGTRLTVT.

V gene TRBV7-6 combines with J gene TRBJ2-5; 9 bases agree with TRBD2. The closer fit of TRBJ2-7 to the DNA end suggests the J call may be wrong. Germline-derived CDR1 and CDR2 are SGHVS and FNYEAQ. The CDR3 covers 15 residues. The DNA for the CDR3 is TGTGCCAGCATCCTTAGCGGGAGAGGTTCCTACGAGCAGTACTTC. Residues: CASILSGRGSYEQYF.

The chain links TRBV7-9 to TRBJ2-1, with 9 bases fitting TRBD2. Germline V gene sequence: CDR1 SEHNR, CDR2 FQNEAQ (reference sequence). With 5 bases clipped from V and 2 bases from J, the junction kept 7 bases outside the gene matches. The CDR3 is 16 amino acids. The DNA of the CDR3 is TGTGCCAGCAGCGTCCCGGGACTAGCAACCTACAATGAGCAGTTCTTC. Its translation is CASSVPGLATYNEQFF.

The CDR3 sequence: CASSPLATHEQYF. The DNA for the CDR3 is TGTGCCAGCAGTCCCCTCGCAACCCACGAGCAGTACTTC. The chain couples TRBV27 to TRBJ2-5; D gene unclear. The J call may be faulty, since TRBJ2-7 better matches the DNA end. The CDR3 loop spans 13 amino acids. The germline gives CDR1 MNHEY, CDR2 SMNVEV (reference sequence).

This clone appeared a few times. The chain is built from TRBV5-1 and TRBJ1-1, with a weak D call TRBD1 (6 bases). Germline assignment: CDR1 SGHRS and CDR2 YFSETQ. There are 14 residues in the CDR3. V lost 7 bases to trimming and J lost 5 bases, with 18 bases between them. The CDR3: CASAPGGGETEAFF. The CDR3 DNA reads TGCGCCAGCGCGCCCGGGGGGGGCGAGACTGAAGCTTTCTTT.

The rearrangement links TRBV6-1 to TRBJ1-1; perhaps TRBD1 as D (5 bases). There are 12 residues in the CDR3. The germline CDR1 and CDR2 sequences are MNHNS and SASEGT. V dropped 6 bases and J dropped 3 bases, with 8 bases sitting between them. The CDR3 coding sequence is TGTGCCAGCAGAAGGGGATACACTGAAGCTTTCTTT. This codes for CASRRGYTEAFF.

The chain couples TRBV18 to TRBJ1-3; D ambiguous. This CDR3 is 13 amino acids long. Between the trimmed V and J ends, which lost 2 bases and 15 bases, there was a span of 17 bases. The germline V gene has CDR1 KGHSH and CDR2 LQKENI. The CDR3 bases are TGTGCCAGCTCACCATCCCGCGTCTCCCATCCATATTTT. Its translation is CASSPSRVSHPYF. Supplemented by reference TRBV18 and TRBJ1-3, the full variable domain reads NAGVMQNPRHLVRRRGQEARLRCSPMKGHSHVYWYRQLPEEGLKFMVYLQKENIIDESGMPKERFSAEFPKEGPSILRIQQVVRGDSAAYFCASSPSRVSHPYFGEGSWLTVV.

This chain uses TRBV28 with TRBJ2-7; D remains unclear. CDR1 and CDR2 (germline): MDHEN, SYDVKM. V lost 2 bases, J lost 0 bases, and 5 bases lay in between. This CDR3 spans 13 amino acids. The CDR3 DNA is TGTGCCAGCAGTTTAGGAGACTCCTACGAGCAGTACTTC. Translating it yields CASSLGDSYEQYF.

Comments on this clone: Other DNA sequences in the same sample also yield this CDR3. This chain joins TRBV18 and TRBJ2-7; maybe TRBD2 (5 bases). The CDR3 spans 14 residues. Germline V lookup: CDR1 KGHSH, CDR2 LQKENI. Trimming shortened V by 2 bases and J by 0 bases, and 8 bases separated the two germline ends. The CDR3: CASSPSGSSYEQYF. CDR3 DNA: TGTGCCAGCTCACCAAGTGGGAGCTCCTACGAGCAGTACTTC. Full variable domain (remainder filled in from reference TRBV18 and TRBJ2-7): NAGVMQNPRHLVRRRGQEARLRCSPMKGHSHVYWYRQLPEEGLKFMVYLQKENIIDESGMPKERFSAEFPKEGPSILRIQQVVRGDSAAYFCASSPSGSSYEQYFGPGTRLTVT.

This clone was picked up a small number of times. The CDR3 reads CASSLGDGRNSYEQYF. CDR3 nucleotides: TGCGCCAGCAGCTTAGGCGACGGGAGGAACTCCTACGAGCAGTACTTC. The chain links TRBV5-1 to TRBJ2-7; 7 bases match TRBD2. J was trimmed by 0 bases and V by 2 bases; bases with no gene match: 8. The CDR3 covers 16 residues. The germline CDR1 and CDR2 sequences are SGHRS and YFSETQ.

The rearrangement joins TRBV19 to TRBJ2-5; D may be TRBD2 (6 bases). In germline, CDR1 is LNHDA, CDR2 SQIVND (reference sequence). The CDR3 has 9 residues. V lost 7 bases and J lost 10, with 7 bases in between. The CDR3 sequence is CASMRGQYF. The CDR3 bases are TGTGCCAGTATGCGGGGCCAGTACTTC.

The CDR3 sequence: CAWSGGPYNEQFF. Written as DNA, the CDR3 is TGTGCCTGGAGTGGGGGGCCCTACAATGAGCAGTTCTTC. The chain has TRBV30 and TRBJ2-1; maybe TRBD1 (6 bases). Germline V CDR1 and CDR2: GTSNPN, SVGIG (reference sequence). The ends were cut back, 1 base at V and 2 bases at J, with 6 bases in the middle. The CDR3 loop spans 13 amino acids.

This clone appeared a few times. The chain links TRBV7-9 to TRBJ2-7; 7 bases line up with TRBD1. CDR1 is SEHNR and CDR2 is FQNEAQ in the germline V gene (reference sequence). V lost 5 bases, J lost 0 bases, and 4 bases stayed unmatched. The CDR3 is made up of 14 amino acids. The CDR3 is CASSQGERSYEQYF. The CDR3 region has the DNA TGTGCCAGCAGCCAGGGGGAGCGCTCCTACGAGCAGTACTTC.

The J gene is TRBJ2-3, the V gene TRBV19; 9 bases match TRBD2. V was pared by 6 bases and J by 2 bases, with 9 bases of the junction left unmatched. This CDR3 region has 16 residues. Germline V gene lookup returns CDR1 LNHDA and CDR2 SQIVND (reference sequence). For the CDR3, the DNA is TGTGCCAGTAGGCCAGGACTAGCGTCACACACAGATACGCAGTATTTT. Residues: CASRPGLASHTDTQYF.

V is TRBV5-4 and J is TRBJ1-2, with D unclear. V was trimmed by 4 bases and J by 4 bases, leaving 14 bases between them. Germline-derived CDR1 and CDR2 are SGHNT and YYREEE (reference sequence). This CDR3 has 14 residues. CDR3 sequence: CASSPGTGVYGYTF. The CDR3 DNA reads TGTGCCAGCAGCCCTGGAACGGGAGTCTATGGCTACACCTTC.

The chain carries TRBV6-5 and TRBJ1-6; maybe TRBD1 (5 bases). In germline, CDR1 is MNHEY, CDR2 SVGAGI. This CDR3 has 15 amino acids. The V end lost 7 bases, the J end lost 4 bases, and 14 bases lay between the germline ends. The CDR3 DNA reads TGTGCCAGCAAGCAAGGCAGGGCGTATAATTCACCCCTCCACTTT. This encodes CASKQGRAYNSPLHF.

The J gene is TRBJ1-3, the V gene TRBV11-2, with D maybe TRBD1 (6 bases). The V end lost 4 bases, the J end lost 0 bases, and 13 bases lay between the germline ends. There are 16 residues in the CDR3. Germline CDR1 reads SGHAT; CDR2 reads FQNNGV. The CDR3 sequence: CASSSGQKPSGNTIYF. DNA for the CDR3: TGTGCCAGCAGCTCAGGACAGAAACCCTCTGGAAACACCATATATTTT.